One sample yielded the 21 T cell receptor beta chains listed below, sequenced in a study of Graves' ophthalmopathy and Graves' hyperthyroidism. CDR3 regions of TCR beta were amplified from RNA transcripts. The first-round RT-PCR employed HTBI primers together with the Qiagen OneStep RT-PCR kit. A multiplex PCR was then performed as the second round. One entry per CDR3 protein results from TCRdb running MiXCR on the multiplex PCR reads. The table has under 350,000 distinct CDR3 sequences, 17% seen once. Sample: peripheral blood. The receptor set was obtained from an adult man with Graves' ophthalmopathy.

This clonotype was counted many times. The chain employs TRBV9 and TRBJ1-6; D may be TRBD1 (5 bases). The V end was cut by 3 bases, the J end by 6 bases, with 19 bases between. The CDR3 sequence is 17 residues long. The germline CDR1 and CDR2 sequences are SGDLS and YYNGEE. The CDR3: CASSALMGRGVNSPLHF. CDR3 DNA sequence: TGTGCCAGCAGCGCTTTGATGGGACGGGGGGTTAATTCACCCCTCCACTTT.

This clonotype was observed many times. CDR3 amino acids: CATSAELPGLTDTQYF. CDR3 coding DNA: TGTGCCACCAGCGCCGAACTACCCGGGCTCACAGATACGCAGTATTTT. The gene calls are TRBV15 and TRBJ2-3; D not resolved. Trimming cost V 5 bases and J 2 bases, with 17 bases left between them. Germline values: CDR1 LNHNV, CDR2 YYDKDF (reference sequence). This CDR3 has 16 amino acids.

This clonotype occurred many times. V gene TRBV19 combines with J gene TRBJ1-5; D may be TRBD1 (5 bases). Germline CDR1 reads LNHDA; CDR2 reads SQIVND (reference sequence). Deletions cut 7 bases from V and 3 bases from J, with 13 bases between. The length of the CDR3 is 14 residues. CDR3 region: CASNRGLYNQPQHF. CDR3 DNA sequence: TGTGCCAGTAACCGGGGCCTCTACAATCAGCCCCAGCATTTT. The full variable domain, its missing parts supplied by reference TRBV19 and TRBJ1-5, is DGGITQSPKYLFRKEGQNVTLSCEQNLNHDAMYWYRQDPGQGLRLIYYSQIVNDFQKGDIAEGYSVSREKKESFPLTVTSAQKNPTAFYLCASNRGLYNQPQHFGDGTRLSIL.

The sample holds many counts of this clonotype. The chain is built from TRBV7-9 and TRBJ1-1; tentative D call: TRBD1 (5 bases). Germline values: CDR1 SEHNR, CDR2 FQNEAQ (reference sequence). The CDR3 runs to 14 residues. V was clipped by 6 bases and J by 0 bases, with 11 bases between them. The CDR3 DNA follows: TGTGCCAGCAGTCGGGACGGAGTGAACACTGAAGCTTTCTTT. It codes for CASSRDGVNTEAFF.

In its sample, this clonotype was seen many times. This chain joins TRBV7-9 and TRBJ2-5, with 10 positions matching TRBD1. The CDR3 runs 15 residues. After removal of 4 bases from V and 4 bases from J, the junction contained 6 bases not matched to a gene. CDR1 is SEHNR, CDR2 FQNEAQ, per germline (reference sequence). The CDR3 DNA reads TGTGCCAGCAGCTCCGACAGGGGGCCGGGAGAGACCCAGTACTTC. Its translation: CASSSDRGPGETQYF.

Ten or more counts support this clonotype. The chain links TRBV3-1 to TRBJ2-5; TRBD2 is a possible D gene (5 bases). This CDR3 is built from 13 residues. Germline lookup yields CDR1 LGHDT and CDR2 YNNKEL (reference sequence). Trimming shortened V by 4 bases and J by 8 bases, and 14 bases separated the two germline ends. CDR3 DNA: TGTGCCAGCAGCCCCCTCACTAGACCAACCCAGTACTTC. This translates into CASSPLTRPTQYF.

This clonotype was detected ten times or more. The CDR3 DNA sequence: TGTGCCAGCCGGACCCCCACGGGACAGGGGGCAGTTGGGGCCAACGTCCTGACTTTC. Translated, it gives CASRTPTGQGAVGANVLTF. The chain couples TRBV6-2 or TRBV6-3 to TRBJ2-6, with TRBD1 identical over 12 bases. This CDR3 is 19 amino acids long. The ends lost 8 bases at V and 3 bases at J; junction bases unmatched: 14. Germline assignment: CDR1 MNHEY and CDR2 SVGEGT.

This rearrangement joins TRBV5-5 to TRBJ2-2; D is perhaps TRBD2 (5 bases). Trimming stripped 4 bases from V and 13 bases from J, with 17 bases between. This CDR3 has 13 amino acids. Germline-derived CDR1 and CDR2 are SGHKS and YYEKEE (reference sequence). The CDR3 bases are TGTGCCAGCAGCCTCACCCTTCCGGGGAGGCTGTTTTTT. Translation: CASSLTLPGRLFF.

Concerning this clonotype: An end of the junction differs from the germline gene, which may be a read error. The chain couples TRBV20-1 to TRBJ1-5; D is uncertain. Germline loops: CDR1 DFQATT, CDR2 SNEGSKA (reference sequence). The CDR3 runs to 17 residues. The CDR3 here is CSARVYDGVLVTQPQPF. For the CDR3, the DNA is TGCAGTGCGAGGGTATATGACGGGGTGTTGGTAACTCAGCCCCAGCCTTTT.

This clonotype was counted ten times or more. The chain employs TRBV20-1 and TRBJ1-4; D is possibly TRBD1 (5 bases). Per the germline V gene, CDR1 is DFQATT and CDR2 is SNEGSKA (reference sequence). The CDR3 has 15 residues. V lost 6 bases, J lost 6 bases, and 20 bases lay in between. Here the CDR3 reads CSAPGGGVVDEKLFF. In nucleotides, the CDR3 is TGCAGTGCACCGGGGGGTGGAGTTGTTGATGAAAAACTGTTTTTT.

This clonotype was counted ten times or more. The V call is TRBV20-1, the J call TRBJ2-7; 7 nucleotides line up with TRBD2. V dropped 6 bases and J dropped 2; count of bases not matched to a gene: 13. Germline loops: CDR1 DFQATT, CDR2 SNEGSKA (reference sequence). The CDR3 consists of 15 residues. DNA for the CDR3: TGCAGTGCCCGAGAACCGTGGCGGGAGACCTACGAGCAGTACTTC. Translating gives CSAREPWRETYEQYF.

This clonotype was recorded many times. The rearrangement joins TRBV5-1 to TRBJ1-6; the match to TRBD1 covers 11 bases. From germline, CDR1 is SGHRS and CDR2 YFSETQ. The CDR3 extends over 15 amino acids. The junction had 4 bases not matched to a gene; V was cut back by 4 bases and J by 7 bases. CDR3 in DNA: TGCGCCAGCAGCGAAAGGACAGGGGGCAATTCACCCCTCCACTTT. This sequence encodes CASSERTGGNSPLHF. The full variable domain, its missing parts supplied by reference TRBV5-1 and TRBJ1-6, is KAGVTQTPRYLIKTRGQQVTLSCSPISGHRSVSWYQQTPGQGLQFLFEYFSETQRNKGNFPGRFSGRQFSNSRSEMNVSTLELGDSALYLCASSERTGGNSPLHFGNGTRLTVT.

The chain recombines TRBV7-3 with TRBJ2-5; 9 nucleotides line up with TRBD2. After removal of 5 bases from V and 5 bases from J, the junction contained 12 bases not matched to a gene. Germline values: CDR1 SGHTA, CDR2 FQGTGA. CDR3 length equals 16 residues. The CDR3 loop reads CASSLGTSGFGETQYF. DNA for the CDR3: TGTGCCAGCAGCCTAGGAACTAGCGGGTTTGGGGAGACCCAGTACTTC.

This clonotype was recorded many times. The rearrangement uses TRBV7-2 and TRBJ2-7; 7 bases are a match to TRBD2. V shed 1 base and J 0 bases; nucleotides not matched to a gene: 3. This CDR3 comprises 15 residues. CDR1 and CDR2 from the germline V gene are SGHTA and FQGNSA. The chain's CDR3 is CASSLVRGGSYEQYF. CDR3 bases: TGTGCCAGCAGCTTAGTACGCGGGGGCTCCTACGAGCAGTACTTC.

This clonotype was detected ten times or more. V gene TRBV11-2 combines with J gene TRBJ2-5; the match to TRBD1 covers 9 bases. Germline V gene lookup returns CDR1 SGHAT and CDR2 FQNNGV. The ends lost 4 bases at V and 5 bases at J; junction bases unmatched: 8. The CDR3 spans 15 residues. The DNA of the CDR3 is TGTGCCAGCAGCTCTCCGGGACAGGGAGTGGAGACCCAGTACTTC. This codes for CASSSPGQGVETQYF. Using reference TRBV11-2 and TRBJ2-5 for the parts outside the CDR3, the full variable domain is EAGVAQSPRYKIIEKRQSVAFWCNPISGHATLYWYQQILGQGPKLLIQFQNNGVVDDSQLPKDRFSAERLKGVDSTLKIQPAKLEDSAVYLCASSSPGQGVETQYFGPGTRLLVL.

This clonotype was seen ten or more times. The chain has TRBV20-1 and TRBJ2-5; D is undetermined. Germline assignment: CDR1 DFQATT and CDR2 SNEGSKA (reference sequence). Between the trimmed V and J ends, which lost 8 bases and 5 bases, there was a span of 15 bases. This CDR3 comprises 12 residues. CDR3 residues: CSRVGFGETQYF. CDR3 nucleotide sequence: TGCAGTAGGGTAGGGTTTGGTGAGACCCAGTACTTC.

In this sample, this clonotype turned up many times. The chain uses TRBV15 and TRBJ2-7; D may match TRBD1 or TRBD2 (5 bases each). The V gene lost 0 bases and the J gene lost 0 bases, with 15 bases spanning the gap. CDR3 length: 17 amino acids. The germline CDR1 and CDR2 sequences are LNHNV and YYDKDF (reference sequence). CDR3 sequence (DNA): TGTGCCACCAGCAGAGAAACCGGGACCGTAAGCTCCTACGAGCAGTACTTC. Translating gives CATSRETGTVSSYEQYF.

The table lists this clonotype with many counts. The chain uses TRBV20-1 and TRBJ2-5; TRBD2 matches at 7 bases. This CDR3 comprises 15 residues. V was pared by 1 base and J by 2 bases, with 7 bases of the junction left unmatched. CDR1 DFQATT and CDR2 SNEGSKA come from the germline V gene (reference sequence). CDR3 sequence (DNA): TGCAGTGCTAGAGGGCGAGCGGGGCGACAAGAGACCCAGTACTTC. It encodes CSARGRAGRQETQYF.

This clonotype was detected ten times or more. This sequence joins TRBV9 and TRBJ2-5; a weak D match, TRBD1 (6 bases). Germline V CDR1 and CDR2: SGDLS, YYNGEE. CDR3 length: 15 amino acids. Trimming pared 3 bases from V and 0 bases from J, leaving 12 bases between. CDR3 sequence reads: CASSGLQGHQETQYF. CDR3 DNA sequence: TGTGCCAGCAGCGGGTTACAGGGACACCAAGAGACCCAGTACTTC.

This clonotype appeared many times. The gene calls are TRBV10-3 and TRBJ1-5; perhaps TRBD1 as D (5 bases). Trimming pared 10 bases from V and 2 bases from J, leaving 12 bases between. The CDR3 runs 13 residues. Germline CDR1 is ENHRY and CDR2 is SYGVKD. CDR3 DNA sequence: TGTGCCACAACGAGGGACGGCAATCAGCCCCAGCATTTT. Encoded protein: CATTRDGNQPQHF.

This clonotype has ten or more counts. The chain links TRBV12-3 or TRBV12-4 to TRBJ1-6; D is perhaps TRBD1 (5 bases). Trimming shortened V by 7 bases and J by 6 bases, and 10 bases separated the two germline ends. CDR3 length: 13 amino acids. The CDR3 DNA follows: TGTGCCAGCACCGGGACTTCTAATTCACCCCTCCACTTT. It codes for CASTGTSNSPLHF.